This T cell receptor (beta chain) was sequenced during a study of metastatic and nonmetastatic thyroid tumors. TCRdb reprocessed the PCR reads via MiXCR. The sample includes tens of thousands of clones, around 12% of them seen just once. The CDR3 loop spans 15 amino acids. Germline V gene data show CDR1 as SGHRS and CDR2 as YFSETQ. Trimming cost V 5 bases and J 5 bases; bases outside gene matches: 12. Ahead of thyroid surgery, no patient had received treatment of any kind. This clone appeared many times. The receptor comes from a female donor with papillary thyroid cancer or a benign thyroid nodule (not recorded which). Some clones in this sample may be carry-over from other donors' samples. The chain carries TRBV5-1 and TRBJ1-2; 7 nucleotides match TRBD1. Sample: tumor tissue. CDR3 nucleotides: TGCGCCAGCAGTCTGGCACGGGGACAGCTATATGGCTACACCTTC. It is translated as CASSLARGQLYGYTF.